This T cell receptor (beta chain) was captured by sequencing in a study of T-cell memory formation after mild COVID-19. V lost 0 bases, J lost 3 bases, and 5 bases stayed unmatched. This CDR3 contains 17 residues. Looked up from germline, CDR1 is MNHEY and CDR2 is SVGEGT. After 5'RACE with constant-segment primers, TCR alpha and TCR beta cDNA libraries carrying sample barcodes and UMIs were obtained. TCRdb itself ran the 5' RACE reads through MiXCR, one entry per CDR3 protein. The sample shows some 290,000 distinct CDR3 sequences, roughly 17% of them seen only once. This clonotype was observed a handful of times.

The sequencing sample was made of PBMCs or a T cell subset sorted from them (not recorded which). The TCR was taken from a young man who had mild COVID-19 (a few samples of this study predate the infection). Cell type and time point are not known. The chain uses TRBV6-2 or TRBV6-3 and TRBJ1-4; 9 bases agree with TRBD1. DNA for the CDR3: TGTGCCAGCAGTTACTCGACAGGGGGAATATCTAATGAAAAACTGTTTTTT. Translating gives CASSYSTGGISNEKLFF.